Presented here are 2 T cell receptor beta chains from one specimen sequenced in a study of blood T cells in healthy people across ages. Then a second PCR, running roughly 6 to 11 cycles, was carried out with a sample-barcoded 5' primer and a J-beta primer mix. MiXCR was run by TCRdb on the 5' RACE reads, yielding one entry per CDR3 protein. The table records about 1,400,000 distinct CDR3 sequences, almost 60% of them present only once. The sample consisted of blood. The receptors originated from a man aged 18 to 30 in good health.

The rearrangement uses TRBV20-1 and TRBJ2-3; 7 nucleotides align to TRBD2. V shed 4 bases, J shed 2 bases, and the junction held 6 bases outside the gene matches. Germline CDR1 and CDR2: DFQATT and SNEGSKA (reference sequence). The CDR3 sequence is 14 residues long. The CDR3 DNA is TGCAGTGCTAAAGGGACTACCGACACAGATACGCAGTATTTT. Its protein is CSAKGTTDTDTQYF.

This chain links TRBV6-5 with TRBJ2-7; 8 nucleotides agree with TRBD2. Germline V gene data show CDR1 as MNHEY and CDR2 as SVGAGI. The CDR3 sequence is 16 residues long. V shed 6 bases, J shed 2 bases, and the junction held 12 bases outside the gene matches. CDR3 loop: CASRRTRREATYEQYF. In nucleotides, the CDR3 is TGTGCCAGCAGACGGACGCGGCGGGAGGCTACCTACGAGCAGTACTTC.